These 10 T cell receptor beta chains originate from one sample sequenced in a study of T cell responses to AZD1222 COVID-19 vaccine. The method was immunoSEQ multiplex PCR; TCRdb's version includes in-frame clones alone and lacks a portion of them. The sample yields about 120,000 clones, over 75% seen once. The sample in question was peripheral blood, obtained 28 days after the second dose of the MenACWY control vaccine. All receptors come from an adult who received the MenACWY meningococcal vaccine as a control.

The chain has TRBV5-1 and TRBJ1-1, with a weak D call TRBD1 (5 bases). The CDR3 spans 15 residues. The ends were cut back, 4 bases at V and 7 bases at J, with 20 bases in the middle. CDR1 and CDR2 (germline): SGHRS, YFSETQ. CDR3 nucleotides: TGCGCCAGCAGCCCCCTGGCAGGGTCGGGCGGTGAAGCTTTCTTT. Translating gives CASSPLAGSGGEAFF.

With respect to this clone: This specimen includes other DNA sequences encoding the same CDR3. The chain couples TRBV5-1 to TRBJ2-3; D ambiguous. CDR1 is SGHRS and CDR2 is YFSETQ in the germline V gene. The germline V and J ends were trimmed by 0 bases and 0 bases, with 5 bases remaining between them. The CDR3 has 14 amino acids. The CDR3 DNA reads as TGCGCCAGCAGCTTGGCCAGGAGCACAGATACGCAGTATTTT. Protein sequence: CASSLARSTDTQYF.

The V call is TRBV3-1 (or the pseudogene TRBV3-2), the J call TRBJ2-7; D is perhaps TRBD1 or TRBD2 (5 bases each). Trimming stripped 0 bases from V and 5 bases from J, with 14 bases between. CDR3 size: 15 residues. Germline assignment: CDR1 LGHDT and CDR2 YNNKEL (reference sequence). The CDR3 coding sequence is TGTGCCAGCAGCCAAGAACCGGGACCCTTCCACGAGCAGTACGTC. Translating gives CASSQEPGPFHEQYV.

The CDR3 region is CASSQTRTEGNTIYF. CDR3 in DNA: TGTGCCAGCAGCCAAACTCGGACAGAAGGAAACACCATATATTTT. The chain combines TRBV16 with TRBJ1-3; a possible D gene is TRBD1 (6 bases). The CDR3 extends over 15 amino acids. The V and J ends lost 2 bases and 4 bases respectively, with 12 bases between them. Germline-derived CDR1 and CDR2 are KGHSY and FQNENV.

The rearrangement uses TRBV7-9 and TRBJ2-7; tentatively, D is TRBD2 (6 bases). Germline V gene lookup returns CDR1 SEHNR and CDR2 FQNEAQ (reference sequence). There are 14 residues in the CDR3. Trimming pared 4 bases from V and 0 bases from J, leaving 10 bases between. CDR3 sequence: CASSSLARSYEQYF. In DNA form, the CDR3 reads TGTGCCAGCAGCTCCCTAGCGCGCTCCTACGAGCAGTACTTC.

The rearrangement uses TRBV5-1 and TRBJ2-7; D perhaps matches TRBD1 (5 bases). The V end was cut by 4 bases, the J end by 3 bases, with 38 bases between. This CDR3 region has 22 residues. Germline V gene lookup returns CDR1 SGHRS and CDR2 YFSETQ. DNA of the CDR3: TGCGCCAGCAGCCTACATAAACATCCGTTCCTCGGTAAATCCGACAGATACTACGAGCAGTACGTC. Protein sequence: CASSLHKHPFLGKSDRYYEQYV.

V gene TRBV7-2 combines with J gene TRBJ2-5; D perhaps matches TRBD1 (5 bases). Germline CDR1 reads SGHTA; CDR2 reads FQGNSA. The CDR3 sequence is 15 residues long. With 4 bases removed from V and 1 base from J, the gap between germline ends came to 13 bases. The CDR3 DNA follows: TGTGCCAGCAGCTCGTTCAGACAGCCCCAAGAGACCCAGTACTTC. It translates to CASSSFRQPQETQYF.

This clone was counted once. DNA for the CDR3: TGTGCCAGCAGTTATAAGGGACAGGGGTACGAGCAGTACTTC. Amino acids: CASSYKGQGYEQYF. The chain joins TRBV6-5 to TRBJ2-7; 10 positions match TRBD1. The CDR3 consists of 14 residues. The germline CDR1 and CDR2 sequences are MNHEY and SVGAGI. V gave up 3 bases and J gave up 4 bases; unmatched junction bases: 3.

This chain links TRBV5-4 with TRBJ2-1; D is undetermined. The ends were cut back, 0 bases at V and 0 bases at J, with 4 bases in the middle. CDR1 SGHNT and CDR2 YYREEE come from the germline V gene (reference sequence). The CDR3 length is 14 residues. This CDR3 reads CASSLASSYNEQFF. In DNA form, the CDR3 reads TGTGCCAGCAGCTTGGCTAGCTCCTACAATGAGCAGTTCTTC.

This chain joins TRBV6-5 and TRBJ1-5; D call uncertain. Looked up from germline, CDR1 is MNHEY and CDR2 is SVGAGI. The V end was cut by 0 bases, the J end by 3 bases, with 12 bases between. The CDR3 spans 16 residues. The CDR3 sequence is CASSYSAGIANQPQHF. For the CDR3, the DNA is TGTGCCAGCAGTTACTCGGCGGGGATTGCCAATCAGCCCCAGCATTTT.